This T cell receptor beta chain derives from a study of shared clonotypes between healthy human individuals. Overall study context: Those who served as donors were a couple of women and three men between the ages of 18 and 49. Study results and caveats: Naive subsets generally had larger estimated richness than memory subsets.

There were no recent acute infections or vaccinations among the donors, who were healthy HIV-negative adults. A remark on this clone: Antigen: not known.

V gave up 2 bases and J gave up 4 bases, with 12 bases separating them. Germline CDR1 is MNHNY and CDR2 is SVGAGI (reference sequence). The CDR3 has 15 amino acids. On sorted subsets, replicate PCRs used approximately 200 ng DNA, or tens of thousands of T cell genomes. Profiling relied on immunoSEQ multiplex PCR, and the TCRdb table lists in-frame clones only, not all of them. The sample holds fewer than 1.6 million clones, approximately 98.5% seen once. Sample: naive CD4+ T cells sorted from blood. Subset indicated: CD45RA+ positively selected. The chain uses TRBV6-6 and TRBJ1-3; D unresolved. The sequence derives from a man aged 25-45 years in good health. DNA for the CDR3: TGTGCCAGCAGTTACGAGAGACCTCGAGGAAACACCATATATTTT. It translates to CASSYERPRGNTIYF.